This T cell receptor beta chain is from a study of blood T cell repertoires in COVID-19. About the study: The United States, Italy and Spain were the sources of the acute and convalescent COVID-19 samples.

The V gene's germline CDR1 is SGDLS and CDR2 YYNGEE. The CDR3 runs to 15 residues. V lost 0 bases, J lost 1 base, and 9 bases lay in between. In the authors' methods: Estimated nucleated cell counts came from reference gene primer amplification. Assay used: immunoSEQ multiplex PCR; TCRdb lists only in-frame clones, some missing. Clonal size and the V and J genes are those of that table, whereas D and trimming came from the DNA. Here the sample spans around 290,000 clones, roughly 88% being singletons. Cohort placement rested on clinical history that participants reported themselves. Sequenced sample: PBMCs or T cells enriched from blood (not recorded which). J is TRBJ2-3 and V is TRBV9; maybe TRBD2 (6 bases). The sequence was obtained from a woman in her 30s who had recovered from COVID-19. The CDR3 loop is CASSVVSSGTDTQYF. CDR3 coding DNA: TGTGCCAGCAGCGTAGTGTCTAGCGGCACAGATACGCAGTATTTT. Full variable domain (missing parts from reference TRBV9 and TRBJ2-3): DSGVTQTPKHLITATGQRVTLRCSPRSGDLSVYWYQQSLDQGLQFLIQYYNGEERAKGNILERFSAQQFPDLHSELNLSSLELGDSALYFCASSVVSSGTDTQYFGPGTRLTVL.